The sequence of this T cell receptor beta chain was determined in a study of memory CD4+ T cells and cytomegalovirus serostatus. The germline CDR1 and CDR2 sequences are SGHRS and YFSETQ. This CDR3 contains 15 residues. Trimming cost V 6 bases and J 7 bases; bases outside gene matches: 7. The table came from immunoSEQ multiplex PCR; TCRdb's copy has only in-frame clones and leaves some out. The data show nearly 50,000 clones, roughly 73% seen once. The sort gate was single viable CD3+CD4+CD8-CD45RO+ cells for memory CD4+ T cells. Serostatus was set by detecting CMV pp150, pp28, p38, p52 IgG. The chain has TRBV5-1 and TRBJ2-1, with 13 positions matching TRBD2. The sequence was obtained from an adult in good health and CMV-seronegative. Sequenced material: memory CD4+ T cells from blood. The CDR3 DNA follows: TGCGCCAGCACCGGCGGGACTAGCGGGATAAATGAGCAGTTCTTC. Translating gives CASTGGTSGINEQFF.